Listed here is a single TCR beta chain. Its cognate antigen is unknown. The data were taken from a study of Ad26.COV2.S vaccination and SARS-CoV-2 variants. About the study: Participants got Ad26.COV2.S intramuscularly, once or twice 56 days apart.

General study findings and limits: Placebo recipients trailed vaccine recipients in spike-specific TCR breadth. Following vaccination, spike-specific CD8+ and CD4+ T cell responses reportedly exhibited substantial breadth.

Sample treatment: about 20 received Ad26.COV2.S at low or high dose, single or two shots; a few received placebo; per-sample allocation not given. Material that was analyzed had been drawn on day 63 after the first vaccine or placebo injection. Sequencing used immunoSEQ multiplex PCR; TCRdb keeps in-frame clones, though not all of them. Of about 440,000 clones listed, 90% are singletons. CDR1 and CDR2 (germline): MNHEY, SMNVEV (reference sequence). V gave up 3 bases and J gave up 3 bases, with 8 bases separating them. This CDR3 has 13 residues. The sequences come from peripheral blood, collected in a trial of Ad26.COV2.S vaccine versus placebo. The sequence was obtained from a person between 18 and 60 years old who received the Ad26.COV2.S COVID-19 vaccine or a placebo. The V and J genes are TRBV27 and TRBJ2-5; no definite D call. CDR3 sequence (DNA): TGTGCCAGCAGTTTCTCGGCGAAAGAGACCCAGTACTTC. It translates to CASSFSAKETQYF.